This paragraph covers one TCR beta chain sequence. This entry belongs to a study of blood T cell repertoires in COVID-19. The length of the CDR3 is 13 residues. Per germline, CDR1 MNHEY and CDR2 SMNVEV (reference sequence). V was clipped by 4 bases and J by 2 bases, with 7 bases between them. Profiled with immunoSEQ multiplex PCR; TCRdb holds only in-frame clones, not every one. The sample shows 200,000 to 250,000 clones, roughly 90% of them seen only once. V usage is TRBV27 and J usage is TRBJ2-3; no firm D call. This clonotype was sampled from a woman in her 40s with acute COVID-19. The source material was PBMCs or T cells enriched from blood (not recorded which). CDR3 nucleotides: TGTGCCAGCAGTTACGCAGTCACAGATACGCAGTATTTT. It encodes CASSYAVTDTQYF.